This TCR beta chain emerged from a study of a mutant IDH1 vaccine in newly diagnosed glioma. Study context: Scheduled for weeks 1, 3, 5, 7, 11, 15, 19 and 23, eight vaccinations were given to patients. First vaccine doses came 4-6 weeks after radiotherapy alone, or with temozolomide cycles. Treated patients showed a male proportion of 62.5%, a female proportion of approximately 40%, and a mean age of approximately 40 years. Most patients had received both radiotherapy and temozolomide, the prior options being radiotherapy, temozolomide, or both.

V shed 5 bases, J shed 1 base, and the junction held 1 base outside the gene matches. The germline CDR1 and CDR2 sequences are SQVTM and ANQGSEA. This CDR3 spans 12 amino acids. As for time point: week 5, during vaccination. Doses of 300 ug of mutant IDH1 20-mer peptide were given with topical imiquimod. Assay used: immunoSEQ multiplex PCR; TCRdb lists only in-frame clones, some missing. The sample includes around 52,000 clones, around 78% of them seen just once. Concerning this clone: Its matching antigen is unknown.

The receptor was derived from a woman between 40 and 50 years old with glioma. The sample in question was PBMCs, obtained from a glioma patient whose treatment included an IDH1 peptide vaccine. The rearrangement uses TRBV29-1 and TRBJ2-5, with 7 positions matching TRBD1. The CDR3 region is CSVTGAQETQYF. Here the CDR3 DNA reads TGCAGCGTTACAGGGGCCCAAGAGACCCAGTACTTC.